What follows are 3 T cell receptor beta chains derived from one specimen sequenced in a study of graft-versus-host responses after intestinal transplantation. TCRdb's table, derived via immunoSEQ multiplex PCR, lists solely in-frame clones and lacks some. The data hold over 100,000 clones, with 85% to 95% observed a single time. These receptors have no identified antigens. The specimen comprised unstimulated CD4+ T cells sorted from spleen or lymph node cells, sampled before intestinal transplant. These receptors were obtained from a human donor who received an intestinal transplant.

The rearrangement uses TRBV6-1 and TRBJ1-2, with D unresolved. Germline CDR1 and CDR2: MNHNS and SASEGT. Trimming shortened V by 4 bases and J by 0 bases, and 12 bases separated the two germline ends. The CDR3 totals 15 residues. The CDR3 nucleotides are TGTGCCAGCAGTGTGATAGCCACCGCTAACTATGGCTACACCTTC. This codes for CASSVIATANYGYTF.

The V gene is TRBV5-1, the J gene TRBJ1-2; D gene uncertain. The germline V gene encodes CDR1 SGHRS and CDR2 YFSETQ. V lost 0 bases to trimming and J lost 1 base, with 7 bases between them. This CDR3 has 14 residues. CDR3 nucleotides: TGCGCCAGCAGCTTGGGAGCAGATAACTATGGCTACACCTTC. Protein product: CASSLGADNYGYTF. The variable domain in full, with the rest retrieved from reference TRBV5-1 and TRBJ1-2, is KAGVTQTPRYLIKTRGQQVTLSCSPISGHRSVSWYQQTPGQGLQFLFEYFSETQRNKGNFPGRFSGRQFSNSRSEMNVSTLELGDSALYLCASSLGADNYGYTFGSGTRLTVV.

This clone was recorded once. The chain couples TRBV29-1 to TRBJ2-5, with 12 bases lining up with TRBD2. V lost 7 bases and J lost 5; bases outside the gene matches: 2. Germline lookup yields CDR1 SQVTM and CDR2 ANQGSEA. The CDR3 has 12 amino acids. This chain's CDR3 is CSALAGGETQYF. Here the CDR3 DNA reads TGCAGCGCACTAGCGGGAGGCGAGACCCAGTACTTC. The full variable domain, with the rest looked up from reference TRBV29-1 and TRBJ2-5, is SAVISQKPSRDICQRGTSLTIQCQVDSQVTMMFWYRQQPGQSLTLIATANQGSEATYESGFVIDKFPISRPNLTFSTLTVSNMSPEDSSIYLCSALAGGETQYFGPGTRLLVL.